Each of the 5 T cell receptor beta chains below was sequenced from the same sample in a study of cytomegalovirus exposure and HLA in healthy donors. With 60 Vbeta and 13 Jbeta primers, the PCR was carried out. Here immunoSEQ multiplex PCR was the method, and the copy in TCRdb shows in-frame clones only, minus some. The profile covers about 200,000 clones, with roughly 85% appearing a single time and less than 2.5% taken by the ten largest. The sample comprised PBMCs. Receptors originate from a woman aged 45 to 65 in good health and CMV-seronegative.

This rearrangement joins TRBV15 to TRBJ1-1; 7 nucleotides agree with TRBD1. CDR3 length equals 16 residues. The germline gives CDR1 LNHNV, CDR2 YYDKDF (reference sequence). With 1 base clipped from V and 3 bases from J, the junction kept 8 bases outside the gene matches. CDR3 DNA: TGTGCCACCAGCAGAGCCCGACAGGGCCCACACACTGAAGCTTTCTTT. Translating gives CATSRARQGPHTEAFF.

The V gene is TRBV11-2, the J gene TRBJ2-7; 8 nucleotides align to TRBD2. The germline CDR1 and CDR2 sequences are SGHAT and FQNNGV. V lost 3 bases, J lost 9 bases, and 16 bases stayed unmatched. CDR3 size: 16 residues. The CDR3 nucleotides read TGTGCCAGCAGCTTGATTAGCGGGATGGGTACCCTTATGCAGTACTTC. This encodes CASSLISGMGTLMQYF.

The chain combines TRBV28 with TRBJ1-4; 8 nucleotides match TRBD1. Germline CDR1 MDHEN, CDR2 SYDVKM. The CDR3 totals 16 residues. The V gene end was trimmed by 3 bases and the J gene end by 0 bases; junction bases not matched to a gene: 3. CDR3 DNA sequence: TGTGCCAGCAGTTTGTGGGGACAGGCAACTAATGAAAAACTGTTTTTT. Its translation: CASSLWGQATNEKLFF. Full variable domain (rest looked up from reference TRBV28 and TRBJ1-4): DVKVTQSSRYLVKRTGEKVFLECVQDMDHENMFWYRQDPGLGLRLIYFSYDVKMKEKGDIPEGYSVSREKKERFSLILESASTNQTSMYLCASSLWGQATNEKLFFGSGTQLSVL.

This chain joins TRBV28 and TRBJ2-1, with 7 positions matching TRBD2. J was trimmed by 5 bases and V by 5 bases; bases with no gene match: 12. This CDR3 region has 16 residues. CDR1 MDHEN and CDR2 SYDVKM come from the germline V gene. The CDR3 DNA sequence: TGTGCCAGCAGTACCCACCTGGGGGGAGGGAACAATGAGCAGTTCTTC. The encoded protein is CASSTHLGGGNNEQFF.

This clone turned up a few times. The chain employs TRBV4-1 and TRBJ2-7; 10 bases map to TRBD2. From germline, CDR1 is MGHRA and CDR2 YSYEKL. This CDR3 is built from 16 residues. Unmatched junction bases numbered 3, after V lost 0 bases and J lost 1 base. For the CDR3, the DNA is TGCGCCAGCAGCCAAGATACTAGCGGGAAATCCTACGAGCAGTACTTC. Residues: CASSQDTSGKSYEQYF.